The source of this T cell receptor (beta chain) is a study of cytomegalovirus exposure and HLA in healthy donors. The primer mix had 60 Vbeta and 13 Jbeta primers. Using immunoSEQ multiplex PCR, the repertoire was profiled, and TCRdb retains in-frame clones only, with some absent. The sample includes about 120,000 clones, 81% of them seen just once. This clone has only a few counts. This CDR3 region has 16 residues. J lost 7 bases, V lost 5 bases, and 7 bases had no gene match. Germline CDR1 and CDR2: SEHNR and FQNEAQ (reference sequence). J is TRBJ2-1 and V is TRBV7-9, with TRBD2 identical over 14 bases. The sequencing input was PBMCs. The sequence came from a woman aged 30 to 39 in good health and CMV-seronegative. This CDR3 reads CASSPPGLAGGNEQFF. The CDR3 DNA reads as TGTGCCAGCAGCCCCCCCGGACTAGCGGGAGGTAATGAGCAGTTCTTC.